This T cell receptor beta chain was observed in a study of T cell changes during pregnancy in multiple sclerosis. This CDR3 has 15 amino acids. Trimming at V came to 5 bases and at J to 6 bases, leaving 12 bases not matched to a gene. Germline CDR1 SGHRS, CDR2 YFSETQ. Profiled with immunoSEQ multiplex PCR; TCRdb holds only in-frame clones, not every one. In the table there are about 100,000 clones, approximately 91% of which are singletons. This receptor was identified in a female donor with multiple sclerosis, enrolled in a pregnancy study. Sequences were derived from peripheral blood, sampled in the second trimester of pregnancy. The chain uses TRBV5-1 and TRBJ2-7; 9 bases are a match to TRBD2. This CDR3 reads CASREVAGGIGEQYF. The CDR3 DNA sequence: TGCGCCAGCAGGGAAGTCGCGGGAGGGATTGGCGAGCAGTACTTC.